Detailed here is one T cell receptor (beta chain). Germline-derived CDR1 and CDR2 are SGHTS and YDEGEE. CDR3 length: 16 amino acids. V was clipped by 4 bases and J by 5 bases, with 19 bases between them. Here immunoSEQ multiplex PCR was the method, and the copy in TCRdb shows in-frame clones only, minus some. The table has over 50,000 clones, approximately 92% seen once; the top ten hold 0.25%. This entry belongs to a study of T cell changes during pregnancy in multiple sclerosis. The sequenced sample was CD4+ T cells from peripheral blood mononuclear cells, obtained in the third trimester of pregnancy. The chain combines TRBV5-8 with TRBJ1-5; weak D call: TRBD1 (5 bases). This clonotype was obtained from a female donor with multiple sclerosis, enrolled in a pregnancy study. CDR3 bases: TGTGCCAGCAGCCGCGGGACCGCTCTTACCTATCAGCCCCAGCATTTT. Encoded protein: CASSRGTALTYQPQHF.